The clone carrying this TCR beta chain was detected once. Clones were sequenced by immunoSEQ multiplex PCR, and TCRdb holds only the in-frame ones, with some missing. Among about 340,000 clones listed, 92% were seen once. This sample was taken from a study of blood T cell repertoires in COVID-19. CDR3 size: 15 residues. V dropped 6 bases and J dropped 0 bases, with 11 bases sitting between them. The germline CDR1 and CDR2 sequences are LGHNT and FRNRAP. The clonotype originates from a woman in her 30s who had recovered from COVID-19. This rearrangement joins TRBV12-5 to TRBJ2-2; D may be TRBD1 (5 bases). Sequencing was performed on PBMCs or T cells enriched from blood (not recorded which). This chain's CDR3 is CASGLRQTNTGELFF. The CDR3 region has the DNA TGTGCTAGTGGACTCAGACAGACGAACACCGGGGAGCTGTTTTTT.